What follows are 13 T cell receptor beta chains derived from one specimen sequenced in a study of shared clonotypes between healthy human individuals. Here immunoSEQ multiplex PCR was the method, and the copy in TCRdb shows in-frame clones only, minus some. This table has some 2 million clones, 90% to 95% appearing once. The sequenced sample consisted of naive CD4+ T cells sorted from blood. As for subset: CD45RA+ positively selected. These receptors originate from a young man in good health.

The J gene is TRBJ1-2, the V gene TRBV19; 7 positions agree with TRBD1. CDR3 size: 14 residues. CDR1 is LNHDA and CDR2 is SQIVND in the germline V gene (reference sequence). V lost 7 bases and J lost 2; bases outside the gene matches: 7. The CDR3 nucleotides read TGTGCCAGTACCGAAGACAGGGAGAACTATGGCTACACCTTC. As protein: CASTEDRENYGYTF. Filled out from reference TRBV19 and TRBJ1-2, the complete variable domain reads DGGITQSPKYLFRKEGQNVTLSCEQNLNHDAMYWYRQDPGQGLRLIYYSQIVNDFQKGDIAEGYSVSREKKESFPLTVTSAQKNPTAFYLCASTEDRENYGYTFGSGTRLTVV.

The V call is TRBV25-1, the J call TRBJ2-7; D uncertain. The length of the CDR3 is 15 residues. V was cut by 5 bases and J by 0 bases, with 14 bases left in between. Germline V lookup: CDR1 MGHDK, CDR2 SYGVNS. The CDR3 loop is CASSRVMGSSYEQYF. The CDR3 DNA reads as TGTGCCAGCAGTCGGGTGATGGGCAGCTCCTACGAGCAGTACTTC.

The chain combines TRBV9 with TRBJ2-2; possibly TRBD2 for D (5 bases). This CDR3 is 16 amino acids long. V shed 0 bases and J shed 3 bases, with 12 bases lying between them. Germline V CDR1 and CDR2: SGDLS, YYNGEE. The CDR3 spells CASSVALSGYTGELFF. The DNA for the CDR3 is TGTGCCAGCAGCGTAGCTTTAAGCGGATACACCGGGGAGCTGTTTTTT. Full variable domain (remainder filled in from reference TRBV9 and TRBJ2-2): DSGVTQTPKHLITATGQRVTLRCSPRSGDLSVYWYQQSLDQGLQFLIQYYNGEERAKGNILERFSAQQFPDLHSELNLSSLELGDSALYFCASSVALSGYTGELFFGEGSRLTVL.

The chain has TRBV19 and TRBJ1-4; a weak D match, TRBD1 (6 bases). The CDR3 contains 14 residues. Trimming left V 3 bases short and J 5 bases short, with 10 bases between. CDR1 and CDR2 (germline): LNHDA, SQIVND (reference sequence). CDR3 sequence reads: CASSIWQGNEKLFF. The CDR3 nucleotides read TGTGCCAGTAGTATTTGGCAGGGGAATGAAAAACTGTTTTTT.

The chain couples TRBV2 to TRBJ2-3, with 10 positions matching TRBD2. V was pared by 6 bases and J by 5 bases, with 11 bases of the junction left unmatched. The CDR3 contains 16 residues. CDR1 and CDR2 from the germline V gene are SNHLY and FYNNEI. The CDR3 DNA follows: TGTGCCAGCAGCCAGAGTTTAGCGGGAGGTAAAGATACGCAGTATTTT. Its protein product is CASSQSLAGGKDTQYF. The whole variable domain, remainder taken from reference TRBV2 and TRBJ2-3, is EPEVTQTPSHQVTQMGQEVILRCVPISNHLYFYWYRQILGQKVEFLVSFYNNEISEKSEIFDDQFSVERPDGSNFTLKIRSTKLEDSAMYFCASSQSLAGGKDTQYFGPGTRLTVL.

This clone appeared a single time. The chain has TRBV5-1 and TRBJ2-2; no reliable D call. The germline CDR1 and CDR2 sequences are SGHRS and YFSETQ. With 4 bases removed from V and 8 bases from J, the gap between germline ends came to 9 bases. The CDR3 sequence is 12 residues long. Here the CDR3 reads CASSLPRGELFF. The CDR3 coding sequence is TGCGCCAGCAGCCTTCCTCGGGGGGAGCTGTTTTTT.

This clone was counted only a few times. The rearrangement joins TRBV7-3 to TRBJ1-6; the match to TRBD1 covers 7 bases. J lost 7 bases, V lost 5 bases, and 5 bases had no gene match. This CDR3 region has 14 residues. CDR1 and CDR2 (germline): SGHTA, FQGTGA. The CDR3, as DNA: TGTGCCAGCAGCGCCGGGACAGTAAATTCACCCCTCCACTTT. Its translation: CASSAGTVNSPLHF.

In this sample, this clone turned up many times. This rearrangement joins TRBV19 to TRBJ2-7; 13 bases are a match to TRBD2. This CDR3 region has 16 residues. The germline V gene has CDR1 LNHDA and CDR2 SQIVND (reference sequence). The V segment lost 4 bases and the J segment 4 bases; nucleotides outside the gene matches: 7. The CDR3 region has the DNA TGTGCCAGTAGTACTCGGACTAGCGGGGGAGCATACGAGCAGTACTTC. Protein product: CASSTRTSGGAYEQYF.

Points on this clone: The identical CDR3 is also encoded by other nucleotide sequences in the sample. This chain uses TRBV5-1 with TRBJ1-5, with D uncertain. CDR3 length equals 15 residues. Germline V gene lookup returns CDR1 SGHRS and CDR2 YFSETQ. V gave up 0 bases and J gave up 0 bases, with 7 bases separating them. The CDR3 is CASSLDGDSNQPQHF. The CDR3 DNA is TGCGCCAGCAGCTTGGACGGAGATAGCAATCAGCCCCAGCATTTT.

CDR3 protein: CASSVGRGNTIYF. The CDR3 DNA is TGTGCCAGCAGCGTAGGCAGGGGAAACACCATATATTTT. The J gene is TRBJ1-3, the V gene TRBV9; D ambiguous. V lost 0 bases, J lost 4 bases, and 5 bases lay in between. The CDR3 spans 13 residues. Germline V gives CDR1 SGDLS, CDR2 YYNGEE. The whole variable domain, remainder taken from reference TRBV9 and TRBJ1-3, is DSGVTQTPKHLITATGQRVTLRCSPRSGDLSVYWYQQSLDQGLQFLIQYYNGEERAKGNILERFSAQQFPDLHSELNLSSLELGDSALYFCASSVGRGNTIYFGEGSWLTVV.

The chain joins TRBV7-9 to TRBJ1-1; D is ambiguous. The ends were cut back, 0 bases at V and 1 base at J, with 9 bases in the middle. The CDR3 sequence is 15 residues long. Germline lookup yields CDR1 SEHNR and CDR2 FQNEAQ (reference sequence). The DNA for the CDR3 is TGTGCCAGCAGCTTAGCAGTAGGAGGGAACACTGAAGCTTTCTTT. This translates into CASSLAVGGNTEAFF.

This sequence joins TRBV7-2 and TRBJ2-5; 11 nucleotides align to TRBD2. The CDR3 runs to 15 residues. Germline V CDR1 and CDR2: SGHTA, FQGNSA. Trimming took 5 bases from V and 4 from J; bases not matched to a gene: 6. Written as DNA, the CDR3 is TGTGCCAGCAGCACCCAAACTAGCGGGAGAGAGACCCAGTACTTC. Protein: CASSTQTSGRETQYF. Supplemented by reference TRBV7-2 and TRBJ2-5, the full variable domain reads GAGVSQSPSNKVTEKGKDVELRCDPISGHTALYWYRQSLGQGLEFLIYFQGNSAPDKSGLPSDRFSAERTGGSVSTLTIQRTQQEDSAVYLCASSTQTSGRETQYFGPGTRLLVL.

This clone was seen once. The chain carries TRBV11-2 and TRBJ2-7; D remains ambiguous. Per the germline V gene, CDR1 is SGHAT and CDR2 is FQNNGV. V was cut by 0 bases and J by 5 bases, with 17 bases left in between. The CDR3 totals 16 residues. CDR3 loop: CASSLEESRVGNEQYF. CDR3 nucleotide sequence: TGTGCCAGCAGCTTAGAAGAGTCACGGGTGGGCAACGAGCAGTACTTC.